Following are 32 T cell receptor beta chains from one sample sequenced in a study of response to subunit inactivated influenza vaccine (dated by TCRdb to the late 2010s). Library construction relied on RT-PCR. The sequencer listed for this sample is Illumina HiSeq 2500. In TCRdb, the public reads were trimmed at Q25 with fastp and aligned with MiXCR, with productive beta chains retained. Each CDR3 protein appears once, grouped with its most common genes and DNA. The sample table lists roughly 550,000 distinct CDR3 sequences, roughly 25% of them with a count of one. The ten most abundant clones make up 2.5% to 3% of the sample. In addition, the sample was reused for a study of T cells expressing NK-cell markers. Per the second study: TCR beta cDNA libraries were made by 5'RACE template switching that added a universal primer site and unique molecular identifiers.

The sequencing here drew on CD4+ T cells sorted from PBMCs, taken approximately 13 days after vaccination. Receptor source: a man over 45 who received an inactivated influenza vaccine. Donor details come from another sample of the same person, matched by shared clones.

This clonotype was found a few times. The chain is built from TRBV5-1 and TRBJ1-1; D possibly corresponds to TRBD1 (6 bases). Trimming pared 2 bases from V and 6 bases from J, leaving 14 bases between. Germline V CDR1 and CDR2: SGHRS, YFSETQ. There are 14 residues in the CDR3. In DNA, the CDR3 is TGCGCCAGCAGCTTCGGGGGGCTAGACGCTGAAGCTTTCTTT. This translates into CASSFGGLDAEAFF.

This clonotype was recorded at least ten times. The rearrangement joins TRBV27 to TRBJ2-1; 11 nucleotides line up with TRBD2. V dropped 8 bases and J dropped 5; count of bases not matched to a gene: 14. The CDR3 runs 17 residues. Germline values: CDR1 MNHEY, CDR2 SMNVEV (reference sequence). The CDR3 region has the DNA TGTGCCAGCGGCCAACTAGCGGGAGTAGGTAACGACAATGAGCAGTTCTTC. It encodes CASGQLAGVGNDNEQFF.

There are many counts of this clonotype. This rearrangement joins TRBV7-2 to TRBJ1-1; D is unclear. The CDR3 loop spans 13 amino acids. Trimming removed 6 bases from V and 1 base from J, with 9 bases in between. The germline gives CDR1 SGHTA, CDR2 FQGNSA. For the CDR3, the DNA is TGTGCCAGCAGACTCCAGGCGAACACTGAAGCTTTCTTT. Its translation is CASRLQANTEAFF.

In its sample, this clonotype was seen many times. The rearrangement joins TRBV12-3 or TRBV12-4 to TRBJ2-3; D gene uncertain. Trimming took 0 bases from V and 6 from J, leaving 10 bases between them. The CDR3 is 14 amino acids. Written as DNA, the CDR3 is TGTGCCAGCAGTTTAGCTCCAGCTCGGGATACGCAGTATTTT. Its protein product is CASSLAPARDTQYF.

In its sample, this clonotype was seen a few times. The chain recombines TRBV27 with TRBJ2-1; the match to TRBD1 covers 7 bases. The CDR3 is 14 residues long. Germline assignment: CDR1 MNHEY and CDR2 SMNVEV (reference sequence). Trimming removed 2 bases from V and 6 bases from J; junction bases left unmatched: 4. CDR3 amino acids: CASSLRGGLNEQFF. CDR3 nucleotides: TGTGCCAGCAGTTTAAGAGGGGGCCTCAATGAGCAGTTCTTC.

The chain recombines TRBV5-1 with TRBJ2-7, with a tentative D call TRBD1 (6 bases). Germline V gene sequence: CDR1 SGHRS, CDR2 YFSETQ. The CDR3 runs to 14 residues. Trimming pared 0 bases from V and 4 bases from J, leaving 11 bases between. DNA for the CDR3: TGCGCCAGCAGCTTGGCCAGGGGAGCTTACGAGCAGTACTTC. Residues: CASSLARGAYEQYF.

In its sample, this clonotype was seen a few times. J is TRBJ2-1 and V is TRBV7-3, with TRBD1 matching over 8 bases. This CDR3 has 12 residues. The V and J ends lost 2 bases and 12 bases, in that order; junction bases with no gene match: 3. Germline assignment: CDR1 SGHTA and CDR2 FQGTGA. In DNA form, the CDR3 reads TGTGCCAGCAGCTTAGACAGGGGAAGGCAGTTCTTC. Residues: CASSLDRGRQFF.

This chain links TRBV7-9 with TRBJ2-5; TRBD1 matches 7 bases. This CDR3 has 16 residues. V trimming: 7 bases; J trimming: 6 bases; junction bases outside the gene matches: 17. CDR1 is SEHNR, CDR2 FQNEAQ, per germline (reference sequence). Here the CDR3 DNA reads TGTGCCAGCATCCCTCGACAGGGTTTAGGTCAAAAGACCCAGTACTTC. It translates to CASIPRQGLGQKTQYF. Full variable domain (rest looked up from reference TRBV7-9 and TRBJ2-5): DTGVSQNPRHKITKRGQNVTFRCDPISEHNRLYWYRQTLGQGPEFLTYFQNEAQLEKSRLLSDRFSAERPKGSFSTLEIQRTEQGDSAMYLCASIPRQGLGQKTQYFGPGTRLLVL.

The chain uses TRBV5-5 and TRBJ2-7; the match to TRBD1 covers 10 bases. Losses at the gene ends were 3 bases for V and 5 bases for J; bases not matched to a gene: 2. This CDR3 has 13 amino acids. The V gene's germline CDR1 is SGHKS and CDR2 YYEKEE (reference sequence). This chain's CDR3 is CASSWGQGNEQYF. The DNA for the CDR3 is TGTGCCAGCAGCTGGGGACAGGGGAACGAGCAGTACTTC.

This clonotype was counted between two and nine times. The chain uses TRBV7-2 and TRBJ1-2, with a possible D match to TRBD1 (5 bases). This CDR3 has 15 residues. CDR1 and CDR2 from the germline V gene are SGHTA and FQGNSA. V was pared by 3 bases and J by 1 base, with 12 bases between. The CDR3 region has the DNA TGTGCCAGCAGCTTCGACAGCCTCCGTAACTATGGCTACACCTTC. This encodes CASSFDSLRNYGYTF. Complete variable domain (other parts from reference TRBV7-2 and TRBJ1-2): GAGVSQSPSNKVTEKGKDVELRCDPISGHTALYWYRQSLGQGLEFLIYFQGNSAPDKSGLPSDRFSAERTGGSVSTLTIQRTQQEDSAVYLCASSFDSLRNYGYTFGSGTRLTVV.

This clonotype was seen more than once but under ten times. The chain has TRBV6-1 and TRBJ1-5; TRBD1 is a possible D gene (6 bases). CDR3 length equals 15 residues. V gave up 6 bases and J gave up 0 bases, with 12 bases separating them. Germline assignment: CDR1 MNHNS and CDR2 SASEGT. DNA for the CDR3: TGTGCCAGCAGAGAACAGGGCGGTAGCAATCAGCCCCAGCATTTT. It encodes CASREQGGSNQPQHF.

The table lists this clonotype with a few counts. The CDR3 DNA is TGTGCCAGCAGTCACATCCTATGGGACAGGGCAGGTTGGAACACCGGGGAGCTGTTTTTT. Translation: CASSHILWDRAGWNTGELFF. The rearrangement uses TRBV6-2 or TRBV6-3 and TRBJ2-2, with 9 bases lining up with TRBD1. V dropped 5 bases and J dropped 1; count of bases not matched to a gene: 17. Germline values: CDR1 MNHEY, CDR2 SVGEGT. This CDR3 region has 20 residues.

This clonotype appeared a few times. The rearrangement joins TRBV20-1 to TRBJ2-7; D is undetermined. The germline CDR1 and CDR2 sequences are DFQATT and SNEGSKA (reference sequence). V lost 3 bases to trimming and J lost 1 base, with 10 bases between them. CDR3 length equals 13 residues. CDR3 bases: TGCAGTGCTAGCTTTGAAGGATCCTACGAGCAGTACTTC. Residues: CSASFEGSYEQYF.

This clonotype came up a few times. The chain links TRBV6-2 or TRBV6-3 to TRBJ2-2; D is ambiguous. V shed 2 bases and J shed 5 bases, with 21 bases lying between them. CDR1 and CDR2 (germline): MNHEY, SVGEGT. The CDR3 spans 18 residues. This CDR3 is CASSYGDTDAFYTGELFF. The CDR3 DNA reads TGTGCCAGCAGTTACGGAGACACAGACGCTTTTTATACCGGGGAGCTGTTTTTT.

The gene calls are TRBV4-3 and TRBJ2-1; 8 nucleotides align to TRBD2. Germline lookup yields CDR1 LGHNA and CDR2 YSLEER. The CDR3 is 15 amino acids. With 2 bases clipped from V and 9 bases from J, the junction kept 9 bases outside the gene matches. The CDR3 DNA reads as TGCGCCAGCAGCCAACGGACTAGCCCGAGGGGTGAGCAGTTCTTC. Translating gives CASSQRTSPRGEQFF.

V and J are TRBV6-1 and TRBJ2-2, with D unclear. Germline values: CDR1 MNHNS, CDR2 SASEGT. The length of the CDR3 is 16 residues. Trimming took off 8 bases at V and 4 bases at J, with 20 bases between the two ends. The CDR3 protein is CASALAQNSFTGELFF. The CDR3 DNA sequence: TGTGCCAGCGCTTTAGCACAGAACTCCTTCACCGGGGAGCTGTTTTTT.

The V gene is TRBV15, the J gene TRBJ2-3; D is undetermined. The CDR3 consists of 13 residues. Germline V lookup: CDR1 LNHNV, CDR2 YYDKDF (reference sequence). Trimming shortened V by 0 bases and J by 5 bases, and 6 bases separated the two germline ends. The CDR3 is CATSRDWEDTQYF. The CDR3 DNA reads as TGTGCCACCAGCAGAGATTGGGAAGATACGCAGTATTTT.

CDR3 bases: TGTGCCAGCAGCCAAGCCGGCAGGACGAACACTGAAGCTTTCTTT. It translates to CASSQAGRTNTEAFF. The chain carries TRBV3-1 and TRBJ1-1; D is unresolved. CDR3 length equals 15 residues. Germline CDR1 and CDR2: LGHDT and YNNKEL (reference sequence). Trimming shortened V by 1 base and J by 1 base, and 10 bases separated the two germline ends.

This clonotype occurred a few times. This rearrangement joins TRBV7-2 to TRBJ1-1, with TRBD1 matching over 9 bases. CDR3 length: 16 residues. Per the germline V gene, CDR1 is SGHTA and CDR2 is FQGNSA. Trimming removed 2 bases from V and 4 bases from J; junction bases left unmatched: 8. This chain's CDR3 is CASSLRPPGQGTEAFF. The CDR3, as DNA: TGTGCCAGCAGCTTAAGGCCCCCGGGACAGGGCACTGAAGCTTTCTTT. Using reference TRBV7-2 and TRBJ1-1 for the parts outside the CDR3, the full variable domain is GAGVSQSPSNKVTEKGKDVELRCDPISGHTALYWYRQSLGQGLEFLIYFQGNSAPDKSGLPSDRFSAERTGGSVSTLTIQRTQQEDSAVYLCASSLRPPGQGTEAFFGQGTRLTVV.

This clonotype was observed at least ten times. This rearrangement joins TRBV5-1 to TRBJ2-1; D gene ambiguous. In germline, CDR1 is SGHRS, CDR2 YFSETQ. CDR3 size: 12 residues. V was cut by 1 base and J by 7 bases, with 6 bases left in between. The CDR3 sequence: CASSLPGNEQFF. CDR3 in DNA: TGCGCCAGCAGCTTGCCTGGTAATGAGCAGTTCTTC.

The chain combines TRBV6-2 or TRBV6-3 with TRBJ2-7; 8 bases align to TRBD1. V gave up 9 bases and J gave up 4 bases; unmatched junction bases: 20. CDR1 and CDR2 (germline): MNHEY, SVGEGT. This CDR3 region has 17 residues. DNA of the CDR3: TGTGCCAGTCTGGCTCGGACAGGGAATCTCTCTAGGTACGAGCAGTACTTC. Translating gives CASLARTGNLSRYEQYF.

The chain uses TRBV3-1 and TRBJ2-1; D is unresolved. The CDR3 is 15 amino acids. The V end was cut by 1 base, the J end by 1 base, with 8 bases between. Looked up from germline, CDR1 is LGHDT and CDR2 is YNNKEL (reference sequence). The CDR3 protein is CASSQGMGSYNEQFF. The CDR3 nucleotides read TGTGCCAGCAGCCAAGGGATGGGGTCCTACAATGAGCAGTTCTTC.

The rearrangement uses TRBV20-1 and TRBJ2-3; no reliable D call. V lost 3 bases, J lost 4 bases, and 14 bases lay in between. The germline V gene encodes CDR1 DFQATT and CDR2 SNEGSKA (reference sequence). The CDR3 has 14 amino acids. Written as DNA, the CDR3 is TGCAGTGCTAGTGTCGTGTTAGGCTCAGATACGCAGTATTTT. This gives the protein CSASVVLGSDTQYF.

This clonotype came up a few times. This chain connects TRBV5-1 to TRBJ2-1; tentative D call: TRBD2 (7 bases). V dropped 0 bases and J dropped 0 bases, with 10 bases sitting between them. Per the germline V gene, CDR1 is SGHRS and CDR2 is YFSETQ. This CDR3 is 16 amino acids long. CDR3 amino acids: CASSLEAGASYNEQFF. The CDR3 nucleotides are TGCGCCAGCAGCTTGGAGGCGGGGGCCTCCTACAATGAGCAGTTCTTC.

The V gene is TRBV20-1, the J gene TRBJ1-5; 8 bases align to TRBD1. The CDR3 is 14 residues long. The J segment lost 3 bases and the V segment lost 3 bases, leaving 4 bases of the junction unmatched. Germline CDR1 is DFQATT and CDR2 is SNEGSKA (reference sequence). The CDR3: CSASRDRNNQPQHF. CDR3 nucleotide sequence: TGCAGTGCTAGCCGGGACAGGAACAATCAGCCCCAGCATTTT.

This clonotype was counted a few times. The rearrangement uses TRBV7-9 and TRBJ1-1; 9 nucleotides agree with TRBD1. CDR3 length equals 13 residues. The V gene end was trimmed by 1 base and the J gene end by 10 bases; junction bases not matched to a gene: 4. The germline gives CDR1 SEHNR, CDR2 FQNEAQ (reference sequence). CDR3 amino acids: CASSLVQGATAFF. The CDR3 bases are TGTGCCAGCAGCTTAGTACAGGGGGCGACAGCTTTCTTT.

V gene TRBV25-1 combines with J gene TRBJ2-3; D gene ambiguous. Trimming took off 4 bases at V and 4 bases at J, with 9 bases between the two ends. The CDR3 runs 13 residues. The germline CDR1 and CDR2 sequences are MGHDK and SYGVNS. The CDR3, as DNA: TGTGCCAGCAGTGTGCGAACCGCAGATACGCAGTATTTT. It codes for CASSVRTADTQYF.

The genes are TRBV12-3 or TRBV12-4 and TRBJ2-1; D is unresolved. V lost 3 bases, J lost 5 bases, and 11 bases lay in between. The CDR3 is 14 residues long. DNA of the CDR3: TGTGCCAGCAGTTTGTTTTCAGGCGACAATGAGCAGTTCTTC. Its protein product is CASSLFSGDNEQFF.

This clonotype was seen more than once but under ten times. The chain joins TRBV11-2 to TRBJ2-2; D is unresolved. CDR3 length: 15 residues. Trimming left V 1 base short and J 6 bases short, with 12 bases between. Germline V lookup: CDR1 SGHAT, CDR2 FQNNGV. The CDR3 sequence: CASSLGVAEAGELFF. The CDR3 DNA follows: TGTGCCAGCAGCTTAGGTGTCGCCGAGGCCGGGGAGCTGTTTTTT.

The chain carries TRBV10-3 and TRBJ2-7, with TRBD1 identical over 11 bases. Per the germline V gene, CDR1 is ENHRY and CDR2 is SYGVKD. The CDR3 runs to 14 residues. J was trimmed by 7 bases and V by 6 bases; bases with no gene match: 8. The CDR3 DNA reads TGTGCCATCAGACCCGGGACAGGGGGTAGGGAGCAGTACTTC. This sequence encodes CAIRPGTGGREQYF.

The genes are TRBV5-1 and TRBJ2-5; tentatively, D is TRBD2 (5 bases). V was trimmed by 0 bases and J by 5 bases, leaving 11 bases between them. From germline, CDR1 is SGHRS and CDR2 YFSETQ. The length of the CDR3 is 14 residues. In nucleotides, the CDR3 is TGCGCCAGCAGCTTGGGTACAGAGGGTGAGACCCAGTACTTC. Its protein product is CASSLGTEGETQYF. The complete variable domain, with remaining parts taken from reference TRBV5-1 and TRBJ2-5, reads KAGVTQTPRYLIKTRGQQVTLSCSPISGHRSVSWYQQTPGQGLQFLFEYFSETQRNKGNFPGRFSGRQFSNSRSEMNVSTLELGDSALYLCASSLGTEGETQYFGPGTRLLVL.

The chain couples TRBV5-1 to TRBJ2-3; D not resolved. The CDR3 runs 15 residues. CDR1 SGHRS and CDR2 YFSETQ come from the germline V gene. With 2 bases removed from V and 2 bases from J, the gap between germline ends came to 12 bases. The CDR3 region has the DNA TGCGCCAGCAGCTTTACTCAAACATACACAGATACGCAGTATTTT. Protein: CASSFTQTYTDTQYF.